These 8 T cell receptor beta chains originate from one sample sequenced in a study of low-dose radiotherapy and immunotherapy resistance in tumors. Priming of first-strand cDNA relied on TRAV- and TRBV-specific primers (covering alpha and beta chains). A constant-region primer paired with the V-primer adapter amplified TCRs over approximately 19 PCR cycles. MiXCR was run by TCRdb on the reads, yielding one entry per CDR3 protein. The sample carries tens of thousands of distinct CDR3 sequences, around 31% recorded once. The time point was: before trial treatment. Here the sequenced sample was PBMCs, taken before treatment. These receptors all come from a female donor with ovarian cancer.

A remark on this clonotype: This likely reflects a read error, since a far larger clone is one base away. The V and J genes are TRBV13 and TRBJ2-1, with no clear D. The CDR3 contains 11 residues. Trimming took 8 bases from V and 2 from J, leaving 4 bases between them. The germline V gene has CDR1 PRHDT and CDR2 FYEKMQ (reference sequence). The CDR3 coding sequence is TGTGCCAGCGCTGCCTACAATGAGCAGTTCTTC. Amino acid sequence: CASAAYNEQFF.

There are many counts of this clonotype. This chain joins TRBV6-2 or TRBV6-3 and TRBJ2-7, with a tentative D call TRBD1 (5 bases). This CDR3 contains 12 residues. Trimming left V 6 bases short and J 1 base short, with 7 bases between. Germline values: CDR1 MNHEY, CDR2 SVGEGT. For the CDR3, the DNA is TGTGCCAGCAGCTCAGGGTCCTACGAGCAGTACTTC. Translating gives CASSSGSYEQYF.

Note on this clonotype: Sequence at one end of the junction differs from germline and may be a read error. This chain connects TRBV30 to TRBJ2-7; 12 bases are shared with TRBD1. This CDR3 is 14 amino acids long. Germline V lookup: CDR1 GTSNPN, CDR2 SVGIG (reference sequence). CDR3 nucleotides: TGTGCCTGGAGTACTTCCGGGACAGGGGGCGAGGAGTACTTC. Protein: CAWSTSGTGGEEYF.

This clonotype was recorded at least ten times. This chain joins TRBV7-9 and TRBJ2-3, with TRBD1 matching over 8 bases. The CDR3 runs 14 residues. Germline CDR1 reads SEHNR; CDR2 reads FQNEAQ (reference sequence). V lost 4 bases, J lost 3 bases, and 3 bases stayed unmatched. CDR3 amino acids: CASSSGQGTDTQYF. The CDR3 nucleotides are TGTGCCAGCAGCTCCGGACAGGGAACAGATACGCAGTATTTT.

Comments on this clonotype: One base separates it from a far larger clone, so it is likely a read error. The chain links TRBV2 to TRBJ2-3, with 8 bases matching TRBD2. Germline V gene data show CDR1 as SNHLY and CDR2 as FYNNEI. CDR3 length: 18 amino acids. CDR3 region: CASTHLSPGREDSDTKYF. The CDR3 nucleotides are TGTGCCAGCACCCATCTGAGCCCTGGGCGGGAGGACTCAGATACGAAGTATTTT. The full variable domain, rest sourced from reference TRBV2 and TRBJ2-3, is EPEVTQTPSHQVTQMGQEVILRCVPISNHLYFYWYRQILGQKVEFLVSFYNNEISEKSEIFDDQFSVERPDGSNFTLKIRSTKLEDSAMYFCASTHLSPGREDSDTKYFGPGTRLTVL.

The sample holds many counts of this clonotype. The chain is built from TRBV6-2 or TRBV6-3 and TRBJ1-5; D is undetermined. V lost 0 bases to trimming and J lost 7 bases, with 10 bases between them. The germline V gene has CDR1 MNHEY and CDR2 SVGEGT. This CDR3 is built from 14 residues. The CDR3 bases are TGTGCCAGCAGTTACTCCGCAGGTTGGCAGCCCCAGCATTTT. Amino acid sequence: CASSYSAGWQPQHF.

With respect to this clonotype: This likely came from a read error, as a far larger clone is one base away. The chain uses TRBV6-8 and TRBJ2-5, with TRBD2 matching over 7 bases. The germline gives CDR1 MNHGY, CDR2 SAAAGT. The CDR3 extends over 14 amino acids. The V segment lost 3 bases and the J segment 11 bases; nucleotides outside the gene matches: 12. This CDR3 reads CASSYSGGSNEQYF. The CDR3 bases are TGTGCCAGCAGTTATTCCGGGGGGTCCAATGAGCAGTACTTC.

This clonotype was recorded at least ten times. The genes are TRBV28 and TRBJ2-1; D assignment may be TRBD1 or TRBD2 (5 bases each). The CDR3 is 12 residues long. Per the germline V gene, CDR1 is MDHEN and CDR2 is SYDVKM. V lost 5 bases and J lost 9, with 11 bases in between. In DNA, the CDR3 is TGTGCCAGCAGTCGGTTTGGGGGTGAGCAGTTCTTC. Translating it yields CASSRFGGEQFF.